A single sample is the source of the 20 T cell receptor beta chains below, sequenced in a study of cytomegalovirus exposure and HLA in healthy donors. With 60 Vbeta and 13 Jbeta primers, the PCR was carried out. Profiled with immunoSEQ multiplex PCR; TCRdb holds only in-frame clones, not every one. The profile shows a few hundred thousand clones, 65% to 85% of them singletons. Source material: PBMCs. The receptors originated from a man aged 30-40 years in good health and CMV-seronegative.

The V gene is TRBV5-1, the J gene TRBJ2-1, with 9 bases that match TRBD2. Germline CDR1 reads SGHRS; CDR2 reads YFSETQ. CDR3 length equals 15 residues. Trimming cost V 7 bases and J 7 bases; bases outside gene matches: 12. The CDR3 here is CASGPRGGAVNEQFF. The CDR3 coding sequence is TGCGCCAGCGGGCCCCGCGGGGGGGCCGTGAATGAGCAGTTCTTC.

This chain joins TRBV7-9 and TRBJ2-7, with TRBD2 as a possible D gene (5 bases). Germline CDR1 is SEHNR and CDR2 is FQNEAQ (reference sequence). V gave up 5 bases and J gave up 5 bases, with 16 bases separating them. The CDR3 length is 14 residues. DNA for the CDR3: TGTGCCAGCAGCCCCCCCAGGACGGGGAACGAGCAGTACTTC. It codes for CASSPPRTGNEQYF.

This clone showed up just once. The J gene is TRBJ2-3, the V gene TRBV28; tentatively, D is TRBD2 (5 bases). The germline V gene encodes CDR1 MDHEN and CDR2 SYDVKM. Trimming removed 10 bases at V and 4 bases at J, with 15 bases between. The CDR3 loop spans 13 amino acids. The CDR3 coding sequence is TGTGCCACCGAGGGTTGGTGGCCAGATACGCAGTATTTT. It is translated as CATEGWWPDTQYF.

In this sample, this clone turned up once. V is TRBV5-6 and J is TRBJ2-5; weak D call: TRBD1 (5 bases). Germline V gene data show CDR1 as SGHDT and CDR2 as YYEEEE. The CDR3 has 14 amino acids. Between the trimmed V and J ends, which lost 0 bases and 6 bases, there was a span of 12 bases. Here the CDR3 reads CASSLAAQAQTQYF. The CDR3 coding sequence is TGTGCCAGCAGCTTGGCCGCACAGGCACAGACCCAGTACTTC.

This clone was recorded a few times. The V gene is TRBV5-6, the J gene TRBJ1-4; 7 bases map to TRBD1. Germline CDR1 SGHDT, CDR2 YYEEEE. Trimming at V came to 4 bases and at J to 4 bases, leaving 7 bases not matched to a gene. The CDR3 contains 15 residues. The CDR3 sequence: CASSQRQGVNEKLFF. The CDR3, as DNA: TGTGCCAGCAGCCAAAGACAGGGAGTTAATGAAAAACTGTTTTTT.

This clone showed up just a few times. The CDR3, as DNA: TGTGCCAGCAACCCCACAGGTTCCAATCAGCCCCAGCATTTT. Translating it yields CASNPTGSNQPQHF. The gene calls are TRBV9 and TRBJ1-5; a weak D match, TRBD1 (5 bases). The CDR3 loop spans 14 amino acids. The germline V gene has CDR1 SGDLS and CDR2 YYNGEE. V was trimmed by 6 bases and J by 3 bases, leaving 13 bases between them.

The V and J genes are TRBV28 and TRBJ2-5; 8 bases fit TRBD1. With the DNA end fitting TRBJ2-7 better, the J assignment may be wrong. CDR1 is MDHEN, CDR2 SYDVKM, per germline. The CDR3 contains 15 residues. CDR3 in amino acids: CASSSPGTGNYEQYF. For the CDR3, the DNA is TGTGCCAGCAGTTCCCCCGGGACAGGCAACTACGAGCAGTACTTC.

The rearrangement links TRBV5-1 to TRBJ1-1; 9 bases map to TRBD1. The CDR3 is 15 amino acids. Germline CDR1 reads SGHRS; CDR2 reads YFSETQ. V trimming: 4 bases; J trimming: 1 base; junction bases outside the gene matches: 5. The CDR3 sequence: CASSPLGQGNTEAFF. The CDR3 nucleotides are TGCGCCAGCAGCCCCTTGGGACAGGGGAACACTGAAGCTTTCTTT.

The CDR3 here is CASSFRPPASGGSDQETQYF. CDR3 sequence (DNA): TGTGCCAGCAGTTTCCGCCCCCCGGCTAGCGGGGGGTCCGATCAAGAGACCCAGTACTTC. The J gene is TRBJ2-5, the V gene TRBV27; TRBD2 matches at 11 bases. V gave up 3 bases and J gave up 2 bases; unmatched junction bases: 17. CDR1 MNHEY and CDR2 SMNVEV come from the germline V gene (reference sequence). CDR3 size: 20 residues.

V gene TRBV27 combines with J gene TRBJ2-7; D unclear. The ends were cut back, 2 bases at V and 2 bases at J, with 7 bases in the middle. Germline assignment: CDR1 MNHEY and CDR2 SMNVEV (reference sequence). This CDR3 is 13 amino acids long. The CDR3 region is CASSLNSAYEQYF. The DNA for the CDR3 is TGTGCCAGCAGTTTAAACAGTGCCTACGAGCAGTACTTC.

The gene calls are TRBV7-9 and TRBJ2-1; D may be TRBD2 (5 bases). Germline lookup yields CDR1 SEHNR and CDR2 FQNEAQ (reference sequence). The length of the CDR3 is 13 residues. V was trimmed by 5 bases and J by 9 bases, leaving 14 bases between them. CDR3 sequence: CASSPQRSGEQFF. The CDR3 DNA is TGTGCCAGCAGCCCGCAGCGGTCGGGTGAGCAGTTCTTC.

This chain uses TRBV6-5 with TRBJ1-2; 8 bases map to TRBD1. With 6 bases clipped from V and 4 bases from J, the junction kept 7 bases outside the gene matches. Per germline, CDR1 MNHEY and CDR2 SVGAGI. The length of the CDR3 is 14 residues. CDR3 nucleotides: TGTGCCAGCAGGGCCAGGGGGCAGGGCTATGGCTACACCTTC. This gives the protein CASRARGQGYGYTF.

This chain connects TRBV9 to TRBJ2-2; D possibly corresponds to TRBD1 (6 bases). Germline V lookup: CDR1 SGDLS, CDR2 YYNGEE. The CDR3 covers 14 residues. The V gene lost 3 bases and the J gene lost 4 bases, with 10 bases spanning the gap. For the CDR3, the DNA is TGTGCCAGCAGCGCCACAGGGTTCACCGGGGAGCTGTTTTTT. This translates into CASSATGFTGELFF.

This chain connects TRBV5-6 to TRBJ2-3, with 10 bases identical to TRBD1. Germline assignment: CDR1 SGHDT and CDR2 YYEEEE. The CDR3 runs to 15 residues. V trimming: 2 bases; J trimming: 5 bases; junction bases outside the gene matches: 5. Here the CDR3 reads CASSFRQGAGDTQYF. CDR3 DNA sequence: TGTGCCAGCAGCTTTCGACAGGGGGCCGGAGATACGCAGTATTTT.

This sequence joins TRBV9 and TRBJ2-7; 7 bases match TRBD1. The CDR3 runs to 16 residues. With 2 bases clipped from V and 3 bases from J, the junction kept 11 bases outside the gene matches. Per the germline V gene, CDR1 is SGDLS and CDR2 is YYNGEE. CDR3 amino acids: CASSVTAGGYYYEQYF. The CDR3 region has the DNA TGTGCCAGCAGCGTTACTGCAGGGGGATACTACTACGAGCAGTACTTC.

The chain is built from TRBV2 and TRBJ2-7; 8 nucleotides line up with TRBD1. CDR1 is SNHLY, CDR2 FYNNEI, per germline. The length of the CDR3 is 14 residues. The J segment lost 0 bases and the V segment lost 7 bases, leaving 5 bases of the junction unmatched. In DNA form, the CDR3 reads TGTGCCAGCATAAGACAGGGGAACTCCTACGAGCAGTACTTC. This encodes CASIRQGNSYEQYF.

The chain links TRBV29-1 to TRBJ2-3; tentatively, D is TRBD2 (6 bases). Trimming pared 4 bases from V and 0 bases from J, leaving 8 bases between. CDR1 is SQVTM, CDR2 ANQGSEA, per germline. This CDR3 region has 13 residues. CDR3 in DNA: TGCAGCGTTGGAGGAGGGAGCACAGATACGCAGTATTTT. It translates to CSVGGGSTDTQYF.

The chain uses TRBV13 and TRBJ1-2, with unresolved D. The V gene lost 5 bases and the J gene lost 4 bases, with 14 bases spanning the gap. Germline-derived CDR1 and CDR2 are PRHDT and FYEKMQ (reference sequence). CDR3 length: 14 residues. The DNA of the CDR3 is TGTGCCAGCAGCCCCGGCGGAGTCGCCTATGGCTACACCTTC. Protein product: CASSPGGVAYGYTF.

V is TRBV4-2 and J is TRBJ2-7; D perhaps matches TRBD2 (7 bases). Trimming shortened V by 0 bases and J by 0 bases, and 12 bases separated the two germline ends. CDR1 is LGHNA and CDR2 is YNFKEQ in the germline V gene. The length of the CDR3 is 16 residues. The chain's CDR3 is CASSQEAGTPSYEQYF. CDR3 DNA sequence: TGTGCCAGCAGCCAAGAAGCGGGGACACCCTCCTACGAGCAGTACTTC.

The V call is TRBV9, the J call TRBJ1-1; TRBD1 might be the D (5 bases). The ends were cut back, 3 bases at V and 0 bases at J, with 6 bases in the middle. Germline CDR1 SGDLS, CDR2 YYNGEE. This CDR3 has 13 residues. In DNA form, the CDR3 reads TGTGCCAGCAGCGGACAGCTGAACACTGAAGCTTTCTTT. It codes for CASSGQLNTEAFF. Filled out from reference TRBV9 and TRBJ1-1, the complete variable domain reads DSGVTQTPKHLITATGQRVTLRCSPRSGDLSVYWYQQSLDQGLQFLIQYYNGEERAKGNILERFSAQQFPDLHSELNLSSLELGDSALYFCASSGQLNTEAFFGQGTRLTVV.